Presented here are 22 T cell receptor beta chains from one specimen sequenced in a study of control samples from healthy donors and cancer patients. Here immunoSEQ multiplex PCR was the method, and the copy in TCRdb shows in-frame clones only, minus some. The repertoire has under 200,000 clones, around 88% of them found once; the top ten carry 4.9%. Sequencing was performed on blood. Every receptor here comes from a woman aged 30 to 39 in good health.

V gene TRBV18 combines with J gene TRBJ2-7; D may match TRBD1 or TRBD2 (5 bases each). Germline V CDR1 and CDR2: KGHSH, LQKENI. Trimming pared 4 bases from V and 2 bases from J, leaving 9 bases between. CDR3 size: 13 residues. CDR3 DNA sequence: TGTGCCAGCTCACGGGACGCCACCTACGAGCAGTACTTC. Translating it yields CASSRDATYEQYF.

The chain combines TRBV27 with TRBJ2-1; D is unresolved. CDR1 and CDR2 from the germline V gene are MNHEY and SMNVEV (reference sequence). The CDR3 sequence is 17 residues long. V dropped 4 bases and J dropped 2 bases, with 18 bases sitting between them. The CDR3 is CASSYPQAGLTYNEQFF. For the CDR3, the DNA is TGTGCCAGCAGTTACCCTCAGGCCGGCTTGACCTACAATGAGCAGTTCTTC.

This sequence joins TRBV18 and TRBJ1-2, with a weak D call TRBD1 (6 bases). The CDR3 consists of 21 residues. CDR1 KGHSH and CDR2 LQKENI come from the germline V gene. V gave up 2 bases and J gave up 2 bases, with 30 bases separating them. This chain's CDR3 is CASSPNQGGIGTTGTNYGYTF. The CDR3 nucleotides read TGTGCCAGCTCACCAAATCAGGGCGGAATAGGTACAACCGGGACAAACTATGGCTACACCTTC.

This chain links TRBV4-1 with TRBJ1-6; weak D call: TRBD1 (6 bases). V was shortened by 1 base and J by 1 base, with 14 bases between the two germline ends. Germline V gene lookup returns CDR1 MGHRA and CDR2 YSYEKL. The length of the CDR3 is 18 residues. The CDR3 reads CASSQGEQGASYNSPLHF. The CDR3 DNA reads TGCGCCAGCAGCCAAGGGGAACAGGGTGCGTCCTATAATTCACCCCTCCACTTT.

V is TRBV18 and J is TRBJ2-3; the D call may be TRBD1 or TRBD2 (5 bases each). Germline loops: CDR1 KGHSH, CDR2 LQKENI. The CDR3 spans 15 residues. V was pared by 4 bases and J by 2 bases, with 13 bases between. The CDR3 loop reads CASSLVGVVTDTQYF. DNA of the CDR3: TGTGCCAGCTCACTAGTGGGGGTGGTCACAGATACGCAGTATTTT.

V gene TRBV27 combines with J gene TRBJ2-5; TRBD1 is a possible D gene (5 bases). Trimming shortened V by 2 bases and J by 0 bases, and 7 bases separated the two germline ends. Germline V CDR1 and CDR2: MNHEY, SMNVEV (reference sequence). The CDR3 runs 14 residues. The CDR3 DNA is TGTGCCAGCAGTTTACCAGGGAACCAAGAGACCCAGTACTTC. This gives the protein CASSLPGNQETQYF.

This clone was counted between two and nine times. CDR3 protein: CATALGGGLRSGANVLTF. The CDR3 DNA is TGCGCCACCGCGCTAGGGGGGGGGCTTCGCTCTGGGGCCAACGTCCTGACTTTC. This sequence joins TRBV5-1 and TRBJ2-6; the D gene is possibly TRBD2 (7 bases). Germline CDR1 is SGHRS and CDR2 is YFSETQ. Trimming pared 9 bases from V and 0 bases from J, leaving 22 bases between. The CDR3 spans 18 residues.

About this clone: This sequence may be a read error, since a much larger clone differs from it by one base. Within the sample, other DNA sequences also encode this same CDR3. The chain employs TRBV30 and TRBJ1-6; the match to TRBD1 covers 7 bases. Germline V gene sequence: CDR1 GTSNPN, CDR2 SVGIG (reference sequence). This CDR3 spans 13 amino acids. J was trimmed by 6 bases and V by 1 base; bases with no gene match: 0. Written as DNA, the CDR3 is TGTGCCTGGAGTGGACAGGGTAATTCACCCCTCCACTTT. It translates to CAWSGQGNSPLHF.

This clone was picked up one time. The V gene is TRBV5-5, the J gene TRBJ2-3, with D possibly matching TRBD1 (5 bases). The CDR3 is made up of 14 amino acids. The V end was cut by 2 bases, the J end by 0 bases, with 7 bases between. Germline CDR1 reads SGHKS; CDR2 reads YYEKEE (reference sequence). The CDR3 sequence is CASSFDRSTDTQYF. The CDR3 region has the DNA TGTGCCAGCAGCTTCGACAGAAGCACAGATACGCAGTATTTT.

This clone has more than one count but fewer than ten. The chain has TRBV7-9 and TRBJ1-2; 7 nucleotides line up with TRBD1. Germline CDR1 is SEHNR and CDR2 is FQNEAQ (reference sequence). The CDR3 consists of 16 residues. V trimming: 5 bases; J trimming: 7 bases; junction bases outside the gene matches: 16. The CDR3 bases are TGTGCCAGCAGCCACCAATCCGGACAGGTCGAGGGTGGCTACACCTTC. This gives the protein CASSHQSGQVEGGYTF.

The rearrangement joins TRBV11-2 to TRBJ2-1; D is ambiguous. Per the germline V gene, CDR1 is SGHAT and CDR2 is FQNNGV. V was pared by 1 base and J by 0 bases, with 13 bases between. The CDR3 extends over 17 amino acids. The CDR3 sequence is CASSLVPWDSSYNEQFF. The CDR3, as DNA: TGTGCCAGCAGCTTAGTACCGTGGGATAGCTCCTACAATGAGCAGTTCTTC.

The chain has TRBV13 and TRBJ1-2; D possibly corresponds to TRBD1 (5 bases). Trimming took off 5 bases at V and 6 bases at J, with 16 bases between the two ends. Germline values: CDR1 PRHDT, CDR2 FYEKMQ (reference sequence). The CDR3 totals 14 residues. CDR3 in amino acids: CASSAPGGRDGYTF. The CDR3 nucleotides read TGTGCCAGCAGCGCCCCGGGGGGAAGGGATGGCTACACCTTC.

This chain connects TRBV7-9 to TRBJ1-1; D gene unclear. CDR3 length equals 15 residues. V shed 2 bases and J shed 0 bases, with 10 bases lying between them. Looked up from germline, CDR1 is SEHNR and CDR2 is FQNEAQ (reference sequence). CDR3 coding DNA: TGTGCCAGCAGCTTATCCCCAGGCTTGAACACTGAAGCTTTCTTT. Residues: CASSLSPGLNTEAFF.

V usage is TRBV5-6 and J usage is TRBJ1-2; 12 nucleotides line up with TRBD1. Germline V gene lookup returns CDR1 SGHDT and CDR2 YYEEEE. The V and J ends lost 5 bases and 5 bases, in that order; junction bases with no gene match: 10. The CDR3 loop spans 16 amino acids. CDR3 bases: TGTGCCAGCAGACCTCCCGGGACAGGGGGCTGGTATGGCTACACCTTC. The encoded protein is CASRPPGTGGWYGYTF.

The rearrangement joins TRBV19 to TRBJ2-5, with 11 bases fitting TRBD1. The length of the CDR3 is 15 residues. Germline CDR1 LNHDA, CDR2 SQIVND (reference sequence). The V gene end was trimmed by 3 bases and the J gene end by 4 bases; junction bases not matched to a gene: 4. Here the CDR3 DNA reads TGTGCCAGTAGTATGGGACAGGGGGTCCCAGAGACCCAGTACTTC. Translated, it gives CASSMGQGVPETQYF.

The V call is TRBV6-1, the J call TRBJ2-7; the match to TRBD1 covers 8 bases. V shed 1 base and J 4 bases; nucleotides not matched to a gene: 3. CDR1 and CDR2 (germline): MNHNS, SASEGT. This CDR3 spans 14 amino acids. Written as DNA, the CDR3 is TGTGCCAGCAGTGAAGGGACAGGGTATTACGAGCAGTACGTC. It is translated as CASSEGTGYYEQYV.

This chain joins TRBV6-5 and TRBJ2-7; D unclear. This CDR3 contains 15 residues. Germline loops: CDR1 MNHEY, CDR2 SVGAGI. V lost 0 bases and J 0 bases, leaving 9 bases between the germline ends. The CDR3 is CASSYSTVNSYEQYF. The DNA for the CDR3 is TGTGCCAGCAGTTACTCGACGGTTAACTCCTACGAGCAGTACTTC.

This chain connects TRBV4-1 to TRBJ1-4; 8 bases line up with TRBD1. V lost 4 bases, J lost 8 bases, and 12 bases stayed unmatched. The CDR3 covers 16 residues. Germline CDR1 and CDR2: MGHRA and YSYEKL. The CDR3 DNA reads TGCGCCAGCAGCCCCTACTCGACAGGGGAAGGCGAAAAACTGTTTTTT. The encoded protein is CASSPYSTGEGEKLFF.

The V call is TRBV13, the J call TRBJ2-7; a weak D match, TRBD1 (6 bases). The V gene lost 3 bases and the J gene lost 7 bases, with 13 bases spanning the gap. From germline, CDR1 is PRHDT and CDR2 FYEKMQ (reference sequence). The CDR3 runs 13 residues. CDR3 nucleotides: TGTGCCAGCAGCTTCGCGCAGGGGTTGGAGCAGTACGTC. The encoded protein is CASSFAQGLEQYV.

The CDR3 reads CASSINRGPYNSPLHF. The CDR3 nucleotides read TGTGCCAGCAGCATAAACAGGGGGCCCTATAATTCACCCCTCCACTTT. This chain uses TRBV5-6 with TRBJ1-6, with 9 bases that match TRBD1. The CDR3 contains 16 residues. V lost 4 bases, J lost 2 bases, and 4 bases stayed unmatched. From germline, CDR1 is SGHDT and CDR2 YYEEEE. Based on the CDR3 plus reference TRBV5-6 and TRBJ1-6, the full variable domain is DAGVTQSPTHLIKTRGQQVTLRCSPKSGHDTVSWYQQALGQGPQFIFQYYEEEERQRGNFPDRFSGHQFPNYSSELNVNALLLGDSALYLCASSINRGPYNSPLHFGNGTRLTVT.

CDR3 loop: CASSSGDPGHPIQYF. CDR3 nucleotides: TGCGCCAGCAGCTCGGGAGATCCGGGACACCCAATTCAGTACTTC. The gene calls are TRBV5-1 and TRBJ2-4; D may match TRBD1 or TRBD2 (6 bases each). CDR3 length: 15 amino acids. Germline values: CDR1 SGHRS, CDR2 YFSETQ. V lost 3 bases and J 10 bases, leaving 20 bases between the germline ends.

This clone was picked up one time. The J gene is TRBJ2-1, the V gene TRBV5-1, with D possibly being TRBD1 or TRBD2 (5 bases each). The germline V gene has CDR1 SGHRS and CDR2 YFSETQ. CDR3 length: 15 residues. The ends were cut back, 0 bases at V and 4 bases at J, with 11 bases in the middle. CDR3 nucleotide sequence: TGCGCCAGCAGCTTGGGAGGGGCGAATTACAATGAGCAGTTCTTC. This sequence encodes CASSLGGANYNEQFF.